Each of the 31 T cell receptor beta chains below was sequenced from the same sample in a study of T cells in Graves' hyperthyroidism and ophthalmopathy (dated by TCRdb to between 2019 and 2020). Libraries were constructed by multiplex PCR. TCRdb records Illumina HiSeq 2000 as the sequencer. The TCR beta CDR3 regions were amplified from RNA transcripts. A first-round RT-PCR of the TCR CDR3 used the HTBI primer set with the Qiagen OneStep RT-PCR kit. TCRdb trimmed the raw reads at Q25, called clones with MiXCR and kept productive beta chains. Every CDR3 protein is listed once, alongside the most common genes and DNA of its rows. The sample records approximately 610,000 distinct CDR3 sequences, 14% to 15% of which are singletons. The top ten clones comprise approximately 4.3% of the sample. Sequences were obtained from blood. These receptors were collected from a woman aged 40 to 55 with Graves' ophthalmopathy.

This clonotype was observed a handful of times. The V gene is TRBV28, the J gene TRBJ2-5; either TRBD1 or TRBD2 may supply D (5 bases each). This CDR3 spans 13 amino acids. Looked up from germline, CDR1 is MDHEN and CDR2 is SYDVKM. The germline V and J ends were trimmed by 8 bases and 5 bases, with 15 bases remaining between them. The CDR3 coding sequence is TGTGCCAGCTCTATGGGACGGCGGGAGACCCAGTACTTC. Translation: CASSMGRRETQYF.

The chain employs TRBV19 and TRBJ2-2; TRBD2 matches 9 bases. V gave up 7 bases and J gave up 5 bases; unmatched junction bases: 5. Germline loops: CDR1 LNHDA, CDR2 SQIVND (reference sequence). The CDR3 loop spans 14 amino acids. The CDR3 sequence: CASKASGNTGELFF. The CDR3 nucleotides are TGTGCCAGTAAAGCTAGCGGGAATACCGGGGAGCTGTTTTTT.

The chain employs TRBV5-1 and TRBJ2-7; no reliable D call. Trimming took off 4 bases at V and 4 bases at J, with 9 bases between the two ends. The CDR3 is 12 amino acids. Germline V gene sequence: CDR1 SGHRS, CDR2 YFSETQ. DNA of the CDR3: TGCGCCAGCAGCCCTGCGGAATACGAGCAGTACTTC. Encoded protein: CASSPAEYEQYF.

This clonotype was found many times. The rearrangement joins TRBV7-2 to TRBJ1-2; no clear D. This CDR3 spans 14 amino acids. CDR1 SGHTA and CDR2 FQGNSA come from the germline V gene. The V end lost 5 bases, the J end lost 5 bases, and 15 bases lay between the germline ends. The CDR3 sequence is CASSPGPEGYGYTF. In DNA form, the CDR3 reads TGTGCCAGCAGCCCCGGACCTGAGGGATATGGCTACACCTTC. Using reference TRBV7-2 and TRBJ1-2 for the parts outside the CDR3, the full variable domain is GAGVSQSPSNKVTEKGKDVELRCDPISGHTALYWYRQSLGQGLEFLIYFQGNSAPDKSGLPSDRFSAERTGGSVSTLTIQRTQQEDSAVYLCASSPGPEGYGYTFGSGTRLTVV.

The table lists this clonotype with many counts. V gene TRBV12-5 combines with J gene TRBJ2-2, with D perhaps matching TRBD2 (5 bases). Germline CDR1 reads LGHNT; CDR2 reads FRNRAP. The CDR3 is 16 amino acids. The V end was cut by 0 bases, the J end by 1 base, with 9 bases between. For the CDR3, the DNA is TGTGCTAGTGGTTTGGTACCGGGAAAGAACACCGGGGAGCTGTTTTTT. It is translated as CASGLVPGKNTGELFF.

The table lists this clonotype with a few counts. The rearrangement uses TRBV18 and TRBJ1-2; D is perhaps TRBD1 (6 bases). Per germline, CDR1 KGHSH and CDR2 LQKENI. The CDR3 spans 15 residues. The V gene lost 6 bases and the J gene lost 0 bases, with 14 bases spanning the gap. CDR3 nucleotides: TGTGCCAGCTCGAATGGCAGGGGAGCTAACTATGGCTACACCTTC. This translates into CASSNGRGANYGYTF.

The gene calls are TRBV18 and TRBJ1-3; D ambiguous. CDR1 and CDR2 from the germline V gene are KGHSH and LQKENI. The V gene lost 0 bases and the J gene lost 0 bases, with 12 bases spanning the gap. The CDR3 consists of 17 residues. CDR3 sequence (DNA): TGTGCCAGCTCACCACCACGGGTCGTCAACTCTGGAAACACCATATATTTT. Its protein product is CASSPPRVVNSGNTIYF.

This clonotype has only one observation. A clone one base away is much larger, so this may be a read error. The chain combines TRBV20-1 with TRBJ2-7; D ambiguous. This CDR3 spans 12 amino acids. Per the germline V gene, CDR1 is DFQATT and CDR2 is SNEGSKA (reference sequence). The ends were cut back, 1 base at V and 2 bases at J, with 6 bases in the middle. The CDR3 region has the DNA TGCAGTGCTAGAGGGCGGCCCTACGAGCAGTACTTC. It encodes CSARGRPYEQYF.

Ten or more counts support this clonotype. The rearrangement joins TRBV27 to TRBJ1-5, with TRBD1 identical over 10 bases. Trimming removed 10 bases from V and 2 bases from J; junction bases left unmatched: 5. The CDR3 totals 14 residues. Germline-derived CDR1 and CDR2 are MNHEY and SMNVEV (reference sequence). The CDR3 DNA is TGTGCCACCAGGGACAGGGGTGGCAATCAGCCCCAGCATTTT. Protein product: CATRDRGGNQPQHF.

A few counts support this clonotype. The gene calls are TRBV28 and TRBJ2-7; 8 nucleotides match TRBD2. The CDR3 extends over 15 amino acids. CDR1 is MDHEN and CDR2 is SYDVKM in the germline V gene. Trimming at V came to 2 bases and at J to 2 bases, leaving 5 bases not matched to a gene. The CDR3 spells CASSLPRLAPYEQYF. The CDR3 nucleotides read TGTGCCAGCAGTTTACCGCGACTAGCGCCCTACGAGCAGTACTTC. The full variable domain, completed using reference TRBV28 and TRBJ2-7, is DVKVTQSSRYLVKRTGEKVFLECVQDMDHENMFWYRQDPGLGLRLIYFSYDVKMKEKGDIPEGYSVSREKKERFSLILESASTNQTSMYLCASSLPRLAPYEQYFGPGTRLTVT.

This chain connects TRBV6-2 or TRBV6-3 to TRBJ1-5; D not certain. The germline V gene encodes CDR1 MNHEY and CDR2 SVGEGT. With 6 bases removed from V and 0 bases from J, the gap between germline ends came to 15 bases. The CDR3 is made up of 16 amino acids. The CDR3 nucleotides read TGTGCCAGCAGCCGCGGGGATTGGCGTAGCAATCAGCCCCAGCATTTT. Protein sequence: CASSRGDWRSNQPQHF.

This clonotype has a count of ten or more. The chain recombines TRBV27 with TRBJ2-3, with 9 bases lining up with TRBD2. The CDR3 contains 15 residues. The germline CDR1 and CDR2 sequences are MNHEY and SMNVEV (reference sequence). V shed 4 bases, J shed 3 bases, and the junction held 5 bases outside the gene matches. CDR3 region: CASSSLAGLTDTQYF. For the CDR3, the DNA is TGTGCCAGCAGTTCCCTAGCGGGGCTAACAGATACGCAGTATTTT.

There are many counts of this clonotype. The chain combines TRBV12-3 or TRBV12-4 with TRBJ2-1; 8 bases map to TRBD1. The CDR3 spans 13 residues. Trimming at V came to 3 bases and at J to 9 bases, leaving 4 bases not matched to a gene. The CDR3 DNA reads as TGTGCCAGCAGTTTTGGACAGGGCTTTGAGCAGTTCTTC. This sequence encodes CASSFGQGFEQFF.

This clonotype occurred many times. This chain uses TRBV11-2 with TRBJ2-7; no definite D call. The germline V and J ends were trimmed by 1 base and 3 bases, with 10 bases remaining between them. This CDR3 region has 14 residues. The germline CDR1 and CDR2 sequences are SGHAT and FQNNGV. The CDR3 reads CASSLVHSDYEQYF. DNA of the CDR3: TGTGCCAGCAGCTTAGTTCACAGTGACTACGAGCAGTACTTC.

This clonotype has more than one count but fewer than ten. V gene TRBV18 combines with J gene TRBJ2-7; no clear D gene. Germline V gene data show CDR1 as KGHSH and CDR2 as LQKENI. The CDR3 is 13 residues long. V was cut by 3 bases and J by 3 bases, with 9 bases left in between. CDR3: CASSPSPVYEQYF. Written as DNA, the CDR3 is TGTGCCAGCTCACCGTCGCCGGTCTACGAGCAGTACTTC.

This clonotype was seen repeatedly, ten times or more. This rearrangement joins TRBV29-1 to TRBJ1-1; 7 bases align to TRBD1. V was pared by 4 bases and J by 3 bases, with 2 bases of the junction left unmatched. Germline assignment: CDR1 SQVTM and CDR2 ANQGSEA. This CDR3 has 12 residues. The CDR3 loop reads CSVGQGDTEAFF. The CDR3 DNA is TGCAGCGTTGGACAGGGAGACACTGAAGCTTTCTTT.

In this sample, this clonotype turned up many times. The V gene is TRBV28, the J gene TRBJ2-7; 8 bases match TRBD2. The CDR3 has 15 amino acids. From germline, CDR1 is MDHEN and CDR2 SYDVKM. V lost 5 bases to trimming and J lost 3 bases; unmatched junction nucleotides: 9. Here the CDR3 reads CASSSRVTSGYEQYF. The DNA for the CDR3 is TGTGCCAGCAGTAGCCGGGTCACTAGCGGCTACGAGCAGTACTTC.

This clonotype was observed a few times. The gene calls are TRBV29-1 and TRBJ1-1; 11 bases are shared with TRBD1. The CDR3 runs to 13 residues. The V and J ends lost 7 bases and 6 bases, in that order; junction bases with no gene match: 7. Germline V gene data show CDR1 as SQVTM and CDR2 as ANQGSEA. CDR3 sequence reads: CSERGQGDPEAFF. The CDR3 nucleotides are TGCAGCGAGCGGGGACAGGGGGACCCTGAAGCTTTCTTT.

This clonotype has at least ten counts. V gene TRBV20-1 combines with J gene TRBJ2-7; TRBD1 agrees at 7 bases. CDR3 size: 15 residues. Per the germline V gene, CDR1 is DFQATT and CDR2 is SNEGSKA (reference sequence). Trimming removed 2 bases from V and 2 bases from J; junction bases left unmatched: 9. The CDR3 DNA reads as TGCAGTGCTAGACCCCTCCGACAGGGAACCTACGAGCAGTACTTC. This sequence encodes CSARPLRQGTYEQYF.

This clonotype has a handful of counts. The V and J genes are TRBV6-1 and TRBJ2-5; TRBD2 matches at 13 bases. Germline V gene lookup returns CDR1 MNHNS and CDR2 SASEGT. V shed 10 bases and J 9 bases; nucleotides not matched to a gene: 14. This CDR3 comprises 15 residues. The CDR3 DNA reads as TGTGCCATGGGTACTAGCGGGAGGGCTGGGTTGGCCCAGTACTTC. Translated, it gives CAMGTSGRAGLAQYF.

The chain carries TRBV5-1 and TRBJ2-7; 11 bases agree with TRBD2. J gave up 2 bases and V 0 bases, and 10 bases lay outside the gene matches. In germline, CDR1 is SGHRS, CDR2 YFSETQ. The CDR3 contains 18 residues. The CDR3 DNA follows: TGCGCCAGCAGCTTGGTTACTAGCGGGGGTTACCCTCCCTACGAGCAGTACTTC. The encoded protein is CASSLVTSGGYPPYEQYF.

This chain uses TRBV25-1 with TRBJ1-6; D remains unclear. This CDR3 region has 14 residues. Trimming took 9 bases from V and 7 from J, leaving 16 bases between them. CDR1 is MGHDK and CDR2 is SYGVNS in the germline V gene. CDR3 protein: CASPTDRRNSPLHF. The DNA for the CDR3 is TGTGCCAGTCCCACCGACCGAAGAAATTCACCCCTCCACTTT.

This clonotype was seen many times. The chain employs TRBV12-3 or TRBV12-4 and TRBJ1-5; 11 bases map to TRBD1. CDR3 length: 14 amino acids. The ends lost 6 bases at V and 9 bases at J; junction bases unmatched: 7. The CDR3 sequence: CASSFGTGGLPQHF. The CDR3 region has the DNA TGTGCCAGCAGCTTCGGGACAGGGGGTTTGCCCCAGCATTTT.

This clonotype was counted only a few times. The chain employs TRBV30 and TRBJ2-5; TRBD2 is a possible D gene (6 bases). Germline loops: CDR1 GTSNPN, CDR2 SVGIG (reference sequence). Trimming took 4 bases from V and 1 from J, leaving 16 bases between them. CDR3 size: 15 residues. DNA of the CDR3: TGTGCCTGGAACCCGTCGGGGGAGATCCAAGAGACCCAGTACTTC. Protein sequence: CAWNPSGEIQETQYF.

This clonotype appeared a few times. In nucleotides, the CDR3 is TGCGCCAGCAGCTCCAGTCCAGAGATCACTCAAGAGACCCAGTACTTC. Encoded protein: CASSSSPEITQETQYF. V usage is TRBV5-1 and J usage is TRBJ2-5; D is undetermined. V was shortened by 3 bases and J by 2 bases, with 17 bases between the two germline ends. This CDR3 spans 16 amino acids. The germline V gene encodes CDR1 SGHRS and CDR2 YFSETQ. The full variable domain, completed using reference TRBV5-1 and TRBJ2-5, is KAGVTQTPRYLIKTRGQQVTLSCSPISGHRSVSWYQQTPGQGLQFLFEYFSETQRNKGNFPGRFSGRQFSNSRSEMNVSTLELGDSALYLCASSSSPEITQETQYFGPGTRLLVL.

This clonotype was seen many times. The gene calls are TRBV12-3 or TRBV12-4 and TRBJ1-1; no clear D gene. The V end was cut by 1 base, the J end by 4 bases, with 13 bases between. CDR3 length: 15 amino acids. CDR3 region: CASSLVAPEGTEAFF. The CDR3 DNA sequence: TGTGCCAGCAGTTTAGTAGCCCCCGAGGGCACTGAAGCTTTCTTT.

This clonotype was counted between two and nine times. This chain links TRBV30 with TRBJ2-3, with 12 positions matching TRBD2. Losses at the gene ends were 0 bases for V and 2 bases for J; bases not matched to a gene: 9. The CDR3 runs to 18 residues. Germline-derived CDR1 and CDR2 are GTSNPN and SVGIG (reference sequence). The chain's CDR3 is CAWSVGLAGGRNTDTQYF. CDR3 bases: TGTGCCTGGAGTGTCGGTCTAGCGGGAGGGAGGAACACAGATACGCAGTATTTT.

The CDR3 DNA sequence: TGTGCCAGCCGGAGTGAAGATGGCTACACCTTC. Translated: CASRSEDGYTF. The chain is built from TRBV28 and TRBJ1-2; D ambiguous. The V gene's germline CDR1 is MDHEN and CDR2 SYDVKM. Trimming removed 8 bases at V and 6 bases at J, with 10 bases between. The CDR3 is made up of 11 amino acids.

About this clonotype itself: Since a much larger clone is just one base distant, this may be a read error. The chain is built from TRBV7-2 and TRBJ2-7; D is perhaps TRBD2 (6 bases). This CDR3 has 12 residues. Germline assignment: CDR1 SGHTA and CDR2 FQGNSA. CDR3 region: CVSSRTSSELRF. The CDR3 coding sequence is TGTGTCAGCAGCCGCACTAGCTCCGAACTCCGGTTC.

This clonotype was picked up many times. The chain has TRBV6-1 and TRBJ2-5, with D maybe TRBD1 (7 bases). Looked up from germline, CDR1 is MNHNS and CDR2 is SASEGT. V lost 6 bases and J lost 4, with 21 bases in between. The CDR3 is made up of 16 amino acids. DNA for the CDR3: TGTGCCAGCAGCCCTAGCAGGGGGAGGAGGGGAGAGACCCAGTACTTC. Translation gives CASSPSRGRRGETQYF.

The V and J genes are TRBV18 and TRBJ2-5, with D possibly being TRBD1 or TRBD2 (5 bases each). In germline, CDR1 is KGHSH, CDR2 LQKENI. The CDR3 contains 12 residues. V lost 2 bases and J 6 bases, leaving 7 bases between the germline ends. The CDR3 sequence: CASSPRGQTQYF. The CDR3 nucleotides read TGTGCCAGCTCACCAAGGGGACAGACCCAGTACTTC.